A selection of T cell receptor beta chains follows, all from one sample in a study of blood T cell repertoires in COVID-19. This table comes from immunoSEQ multiplex PCR, and its TCRdb copy is limited to in-frame clones, with some not included. The sample carries 150,000 or so clones, roughly 90% recorded once. Sample: PBMCs or T cells enriched from blood (not recorded which). The source is a woman aged 35 to 49 who had been exposed to COVID-19. Both conserved end residues are part of each CDR3. The D gene is left open where the match is weak. Expanded clones get a size class; other rows say once, few or many, or leave the size out.

CDR3nt: TGTGCCAGCACCTCAAAGGGAGAGTATAGCAATCAGCCCCAGCATTTT; CDR3aa: CASTSKGEYSNQPQHF; v_gene: TRBV11-2; abundance: once; d_gene: -; len: 16; j_gene: TRBJ1-5
CDR3nt: TGTGCCAGCAGCGACAGGGGGCGGGTTAATGAAAAACTGTTTTTT; CDR3aa: CASSDRGRVNEKLFF; v_gene: TRBV2; abundance: -; d_gene: TRBD1; len: 15; j_gene: TRBJ1-4
CDR3nt: TGTGCCAGCAGCGGGCCGACAGGGGAGCAGTACTTC; CDR3aa: CASSGPTGEQYF; v_gene: TRBV5-4; abundance: -; d_gene: TRBD1; len: 12; j_gene: TRBJ2-7
CDR3nt: TGTGCCAGCAGTTTTCGGACTAGCACAGATACGCAGTATTTT; CDR3aa: CASSFRTSTDTQYF; v_gene: TRBV27; abundance: -; d_gene: -; len: 14; j_gene: TRBJ2-3
CDR3nt: TGTGCCAGCAGCACCGGGGGACTAGCTAACACCGGGGAGCTGTTTTTT; CDR3aa: CASSTGGLANTGELFF; v_gene: TRBV7-2; abundance: -; d_gene: TRBD2; len: 16; j_gene: TRBJ2-2
CDR3nt: TGTGCCAGCTCACCAGCGGGACAGGTTAATTCACCCCTCCACTTT; CDR3aa: CASSPAGQVNSPLHF; v_gene: TRBV18; abundance: -; d_gene: TRBD1; len: 15; j_gene: TRBJ1-6
CDR3nt: TGCGCCAGCAGCTTTGGCATTGGCTACACCTTC; CDR3aa: CASSFGIGYTF; v_gene: TRBV5-1; abundance: -; d_gene: -; len: 11; j_gene: TRBJ1-2
CDR3nt: TGTGCCAGCTTCGCGCGGGGGAGCTCTGGAAACACCATATATTTT; CDR3aa: CASFARGSSGNTIYF; v_gene: TRBV6-6; abundance: -; d_gene: -; len: 15; j_gene: TRBJ1-3
CDR3nt: TGTGCCAGCAGTTTAGAGGGGGTCAACTATGGCTACACCTTC; CDR3aa: CASSLEGVNYGYTF; v_gene: TRBV27; abundance: -; d_gene: -; len: 14; j_gene: TRBJ1-2
CDR3nt: TGTGCCAGCAGCTTATGGGAAGGGGCAGATACGCAGTATTTT; CDR3aa: CASSLWEGADTQYF; v_gene: TRBV7-9; abundance: -; d_gene: -; len: 14; j_gene: TRBJ2-3
CDR3nt: TGTGCCACCAGTGACCGGAAGGAAGGGGGCACAGATACGCAGTATTTT; CDR3aa: CATSDRKEGGTDTQYF; v_gene: TRBV24-1; abundance: -; d_gene: -; len: 16; j_gene: TRBJ2-3
CDR3nt: TGTGCCAGCAGCTTGGACAATGACTACACCTTC; CDR3aa: CASSLDNDYTF; v_gene: TRBV5-8; abundance: -; d_gene: -; len: 11; j_gene: TRBJ1-2
CDR3nt: TGTGCCAGCAGCCAAGGCCGGGGACAGGGACAGTTCTTC; CDR3aa: CASSQGRGQGQFF; v_gene: TRBV3-1/TRBV3-2; abundance: -; d_gene: TRBD1; len: 13; j_gene: TRBJ2-1
CDR3nt: TGTGCCAGCAGCGCCCCGGGAGACTCGGGGAGGGTGGACACTGAAGCTTTCTTT; CDR3aa: CASSAPGDSGRVDTEAFF; v_gene: TRBV9; abundance: -; d_gene: -; len: 18; j_gene: TRBJ1-1
CDR3nt: TGTGCCAGCAGCATACAGGGGTGGTTAATCAAAGAGACCCAGTACTTC; CDR3aa: CASSIQGWLIKETQYF; v_gene: TRBV7-2; abundance: -; d_gene: TRBD1; len: 16; j_gene: TRBJ2-5
CDR3nt: TGTGCCAGCAGCGTCGGTAGTTCCTACGAGCAGTACTTC; CDR3aa: CASSVGSSYEQYF; v_gene: TRBV9; abundance: -; d_gene: -; len: 13; j_gene: TRBJ2-7
CDR3nt: TGTGCCAGCATCTCCGGGTCTAATGAAAAACTGTTTTTT; CDR3aa: CASISGSNEKLFF; v_gene: TRBV28; abundance: -; d_gene: -; len: 13; j_gene: TRBJ1-4
CDR3nt: TGTGCCAGCAAACTAATGGATTCTAATGAAAAACTGTTTTTT; CDR3aa: CASKLMDSNEKLFF; v_gene: TRBV27; abundance: few; d_gene: -; len: 14; j_gene: TRBJ1-4
CDR3nt: TGTGCCAGCAGCCCAGGACAGGGGTTGAATGAGCAGTTCTTC; CDR3aa: CASSPGQGLNEQFF; v_gene: TRBV11-2; abundance: once; d_gene: TRBD1; len: 14; j_gene: TRBJ2-1
CDR3nt: TGTGCCAGTAGTGACAGGGGGCGGACCGGGGAGCTGTTTTTT; CDR3aa: CASSDRGRTGELFF; v_gene: TRBV19; abundance: -; d_gene: TRBD1; len: 14; j_gene: TRBJ2-2
CDR3nt: TGTGCCAGCACAACTAAGGGAGGCTATGGCTACACCTTC; CDR3aa: CASTTKGGYGYTF; v_gene: TRBV7-2; abundance: -; d_gene: -; len: 13; j_gene: TRBJ1-2
CDR3nt: TGTGCCAGCACTAGCGGCAGGGGATCCTACGAGCAGTACTTC; CDR3aa: CASTSGRGSYEQYF; v_gene: TRBV9; abundance: -; d_gene: -; len: 14; j_gene: TRBJ2-7
CDR3nt: TGCGCCAGCAGCCAAGATGGGGTATGGACGGACTCTAATTCACCCCTCCACTTT; CDR3aa: CASSQDGVWTDSNSPLHF; v_gene: TRBV4-1; abundance: -; d_gene: -; len: 18; j_gene: TRBJ1-6
CDR3nt: TGTGCCAGCAAGGGAGGGGGTGCCAGTGGCTATGGCTACACCTTC; CDR3aa: CASKGGGASGYGYTF; v_gene: TRBV2; abundance: -; d_gene: -; len: 15; j_gene: TRBJ1-2
CDR3nt: TGTGCCAGCAGTTCGACTAGCGGGAGGGCCGATCCAGATACGCAGTATTTT; CDR3aa: CASSSTSGRADPDTQYF; v_gene: TRBV28; abundance: once; d_gene: TRBD2; len: 17; j_gene: TRBJ2-3
CDR3nt: TGTGCCAGCTCACCATTCACTCTCGCAGGGTATCAGCCCCAGCATTTT; CDR3aa: CASSPFTLAGYQPQHF; v_gene: TRBV18; abundance: -; d_gene: -; len: 16; j_gene: TRBJ1-5
CDR3nt: TGCGCCAGCAGCCATTCTTCCGGTGACACCATATATTTT; CDR3aa: CASSHSSGDTIYF; v_gene: TRBV4-1; abundance: -; d_gene: -; len: 13; j_gene: TRBJ1-3
CDR3nt: TGTGCCACCCTAGTGGGGGGAAACACTGAAGCTTTCTTT; CDR3aa: CATLVGGNTEAFF; v_gene: TRBV10-3; abundance: -; d_gene: -; len: 13; j_gene: TRBJ1-1
CDR3nt: TGTGCCAGCAGTGCAAAACAGGGGAGCAATCAGCCCCAGCATTTT; CDR3aa: CASSAKQGSNQPQHF; v_gene: TRBV2; abundance: once; d_gene: TRBD1; len: 15; j_gene: TRBJ1-5
CDR3nt: TGCGCCAGCAGCCAACAGGACAGGGGGACTGAAGCTTTCTTT; CDR3aa: CASSQQDRGTEAFF; v_gene: TRBV4-3; abundance: -; d_gene: TRBD1; len: 14; j_gene: TRBJ1-1
CDR3nt: TGTGCCAGCAGCGTGGCTAGCGGGAGCACCGGGGAGCTGTTTTTT; CDR3aa: CASSVASGSTGELFF; v_gene: TRBV9; abundance: -; d_gene: TRBD2; len: 15; j_gene: TRBJ2-2
CDR3nt: TGTGCCAGTAGAGATACACCTAACACTGAAGCTTTCTTT; CDR3aa: CASRDTPNTEAFF; v_gene: TRBV19; abundance: -; d_gene: -; len: 13; j_gene: TRBJ1-1
CDR3nt: TGTGCCAGCAGTGAATCTAGGGAGGCCATATATTTT; CDR3aa: CASSESREAIYF; v_gene: TRBV25-1; abundance: -; d_gene: -; len: 12; j_gene: TRBJ1-3
CDR3nt: TGCGCCAGCAGCCGCACAACCGGGGAGCTGTTTTTT; CDR3aa: CASSRTTGELFF; v_gene: TRBV4-3; abundance: -; d_gene: -; len: 12; j_gene: TRBJ2-2
CDR3nt: TGTGCCAGCAGCTTGGGGGGCAACTCCTACAATGAGCAGTTCTTC; CDR3aa: CASSLGGNSYNEQFF; v_gene: TRBV5-4; abundance: -; d_gene: -; len: 15; j_gene: TRBJ2-1
CDR3nt: TGTGCCAGCACTAACGGGCGGGGGACTGAAGCTTTCTTT; CDR3aa: CASTNGRGTEAFF; v_gene: TRBV6-5; abundance: once; d_gene: -; len: 13; j_gene: TRBJ1-1
CDR3nt: TGTGCCAGCACCAAATCGAACGGGTTCTTGTACGAGCAGTACTTC; CDR3aa: CASTKSNGFLYEQYF; v_gene: TRBV28; abundance: -; d_gene: -; len: 15; j_gene: TRBJ2-7
CDR3nt: TGTGCCAGCAGCCAAGTCCCGGGGAACGAGCAGTACTTC; CDR3aa: CASSQVPGNEQYF; v_gene: TRBV4-2; abundance: -; d_gene: -; len: 13; j_gene: TRBJ2-7
CDR3nt: TGCGCCAGCAGCTTGGCCTTCGGGAGCTACGAGCAGTACTTC; CDR3aa: CASSLAFGSYEQYF; v_gene: TRBV5-1; abundance: -; d_gene: -; len: 14; j_gene: TRBJ2-7